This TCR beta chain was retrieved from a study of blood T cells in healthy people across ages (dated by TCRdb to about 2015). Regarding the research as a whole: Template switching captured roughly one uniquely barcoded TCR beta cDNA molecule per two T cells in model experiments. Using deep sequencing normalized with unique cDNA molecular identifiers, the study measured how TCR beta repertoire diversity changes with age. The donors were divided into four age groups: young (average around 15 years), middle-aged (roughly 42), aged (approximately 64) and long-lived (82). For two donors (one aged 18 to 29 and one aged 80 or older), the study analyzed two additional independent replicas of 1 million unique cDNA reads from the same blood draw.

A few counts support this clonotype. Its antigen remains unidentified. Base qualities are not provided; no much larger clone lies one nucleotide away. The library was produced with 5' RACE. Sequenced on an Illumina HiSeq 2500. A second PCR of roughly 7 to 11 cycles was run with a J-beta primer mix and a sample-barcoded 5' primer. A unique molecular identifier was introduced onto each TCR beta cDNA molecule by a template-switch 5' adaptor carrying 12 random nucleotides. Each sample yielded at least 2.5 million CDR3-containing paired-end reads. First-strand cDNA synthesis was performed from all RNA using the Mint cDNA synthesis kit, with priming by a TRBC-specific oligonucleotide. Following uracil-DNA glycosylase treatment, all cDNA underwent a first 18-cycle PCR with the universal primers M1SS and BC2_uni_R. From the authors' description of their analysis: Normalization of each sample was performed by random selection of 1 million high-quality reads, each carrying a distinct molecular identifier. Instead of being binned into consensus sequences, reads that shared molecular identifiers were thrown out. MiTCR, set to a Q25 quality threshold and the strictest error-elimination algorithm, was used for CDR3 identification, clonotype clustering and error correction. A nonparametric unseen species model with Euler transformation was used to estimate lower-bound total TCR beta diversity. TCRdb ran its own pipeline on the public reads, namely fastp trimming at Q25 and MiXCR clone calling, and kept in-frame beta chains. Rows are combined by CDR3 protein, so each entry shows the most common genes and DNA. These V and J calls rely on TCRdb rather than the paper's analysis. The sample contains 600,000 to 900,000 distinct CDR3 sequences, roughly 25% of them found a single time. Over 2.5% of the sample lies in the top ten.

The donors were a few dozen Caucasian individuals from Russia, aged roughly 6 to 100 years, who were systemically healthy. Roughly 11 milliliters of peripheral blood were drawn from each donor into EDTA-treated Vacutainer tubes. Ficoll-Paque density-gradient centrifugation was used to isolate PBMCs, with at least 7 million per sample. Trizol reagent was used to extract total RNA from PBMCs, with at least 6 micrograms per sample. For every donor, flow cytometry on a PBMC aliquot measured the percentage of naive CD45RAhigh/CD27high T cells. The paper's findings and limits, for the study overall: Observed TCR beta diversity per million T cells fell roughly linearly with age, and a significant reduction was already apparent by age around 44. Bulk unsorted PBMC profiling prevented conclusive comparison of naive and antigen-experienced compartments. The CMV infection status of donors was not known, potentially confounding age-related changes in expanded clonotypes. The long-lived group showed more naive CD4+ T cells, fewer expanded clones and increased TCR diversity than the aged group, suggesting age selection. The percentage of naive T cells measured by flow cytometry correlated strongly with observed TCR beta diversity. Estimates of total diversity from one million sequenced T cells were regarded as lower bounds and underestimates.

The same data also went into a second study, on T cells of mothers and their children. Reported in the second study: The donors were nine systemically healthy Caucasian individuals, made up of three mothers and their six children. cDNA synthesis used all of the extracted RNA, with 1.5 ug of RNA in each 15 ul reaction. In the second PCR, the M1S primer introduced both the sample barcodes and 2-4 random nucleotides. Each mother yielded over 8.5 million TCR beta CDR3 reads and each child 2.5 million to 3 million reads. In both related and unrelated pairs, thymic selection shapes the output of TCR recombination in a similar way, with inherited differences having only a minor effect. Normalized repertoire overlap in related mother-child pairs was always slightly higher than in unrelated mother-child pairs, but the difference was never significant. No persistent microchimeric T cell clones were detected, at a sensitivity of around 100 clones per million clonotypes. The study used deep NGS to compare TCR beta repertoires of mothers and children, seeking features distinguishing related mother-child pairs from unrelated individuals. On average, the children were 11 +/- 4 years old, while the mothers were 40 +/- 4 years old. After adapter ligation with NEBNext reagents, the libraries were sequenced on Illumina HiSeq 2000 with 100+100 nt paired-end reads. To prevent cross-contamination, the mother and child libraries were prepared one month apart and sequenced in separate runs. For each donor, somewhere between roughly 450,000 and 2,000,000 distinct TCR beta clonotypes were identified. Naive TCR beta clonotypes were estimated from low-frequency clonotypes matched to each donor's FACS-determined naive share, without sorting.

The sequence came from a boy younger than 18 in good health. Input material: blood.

The DNA sequence reads TGTGCCAGCAGTTTAACGTTCGGAAACACCATATATTTT. This sequence encodes CASSLTFGNTIYF. The rearrangement combines TRBV12-3 or TRBV12-4 with TRBJ1-3; no confident D gene assignment can be made. The junction carries 6 bases between V and J, which are trimmed by 2 bases and 4 bases respectively. The CDR3 starts with the cysteine, ends with the phenylalanine, and has 13 residues. Only CDR3 DNA remains: 39 bases, in frame from the first base.